Listed here are 29 T cell receptor beta chains from one sample, sequenced in a study of somatic mutations in cytotoxic T cells in rheumatoid arthritis. Generated by immunoSEQ multiplex PCR, the TCRdb table keeps only in-frame clones and is missing some. This repertoire shows about 10,000 clones, about nine tenths found once; its top ten account for roughly 14%. Source material: CD8+ T cells sorted from blood. The receptors originated from a woman in her late teens or twenties with rheumatoid arthritis.

The V gene is TRBV27, the J gene TRBJ1-1; D not resolved. CDR3 length: 13 residues. Germline V lookup: CDR1 MNHEY, CDR2 SMNVEV (reference sequence). V lost 3 bases and J 6 bases, leaving 11 bases between the germline ends. The CDR3: CASSLRIGAEAFF. The CDR3 coding sequence is TGTGCCAGCAGTTTGAGGATCGGGGCTGAAGCTTTCTTT.

This sequence joins TRBV15 and TRBJ2-7, with 7 bases lining up with TRBD1. The CDR3 covers 15 residues. CDR1 and CDR2 (germline): LNHNV, YYDKDF (reference sequence). Trimming took 1 base from V and 2 from J; bases not matched to a gene: 5. In nucleotides, the CDR3 is TGTGCCACCAGCAGAGCCAGGACAGGAACCTACGAGCAGTACTTC. This gives the protein CATSRARTGTYEQYF.

The chain employs TRBV28 and TRBJ2-5; 9 bases align to TRBD2. The CDR3 runs 21 residues. In germline, CDR1 is MDHEN, CDR2 SYDVKM. After removal of 3 bases from V and 4 bases from J, the junction contained 24 bases not matched to a gene. CDR3 coding DNA: TGTGCCAGCAGTTTGAACCCCATCTTGGATAGCGGGAGTCGCCAGGGAGAGACCCAGTACTTC. Its protein is CASSLNPILDSGSRQGETQYF.

This chain joins TRBV14 and TRBJ2-7; 11 bases line up with TRBD2. This CDR3 is 17 amino acids long. The germline CDR1 and CDR2 sequences are SGHDN and FVKESK. V dropped 0 bases and J dropped 3; count of bases not matched to a gene: 7. CDR3: CASSQEIRLAGIYEQYF. CDR3 coding DNA: TGTGCCAGCAGCCAAGAGATCCGACTAGCGGGAATCTACGAGCAGTACTTC.

The J gene is TRBJ2-2, the V gene TRBV10-3; D is uncertain. V lost 2 bases and J lost 3, with 13 bases in between. This CDR3 spans 16 amino acids. Per the germline V gene, CDR1 is ENHRY and CDR2 is SYGVKD. The CDR3 DNA sequence: TGTGCCATCAGTGAGGTTCTGCGGCCTCACACCGGGGAGCTGTTTTTT. Its translation is CAISEVLRPHTGELFF.

Written as DNA, the CDR3 is TGTGCCAGCAGCTCCCCGACCGGGACTAGCGGGAGAAATTCGGCCTACGAGCAGTACTTC. This codes for CASSSPTGTSGRNSAYEQYF. V and J are TRBV7-6 and TRBJ2-7; 14 positions agree with TRBD2. CDR1 and CDR2 from the germline V gene are SGHVS and FNYEAQ. With 4 bases clipped from V and 2 bases from J, the junction kept 16 bases outside the gene matches. The CDR3 contains 20 residues.

The gene calls are TRBV7-9 and TRBJ2-1; 12 positions match TRBD2. Germline values: CDR1 SEHNR, CDR2 FQNEAQ (reference sequence). The J segment lost 4 bases and the V segment lost 5 bases, leaving 12 bases of the junction unmatched. The CDR3 covers 18 residues. The CDR3: CASSHRTLGTSGYNEQFF. The CDR3 DNA is TGTGCCAGCAGCCACCGGACACTTGGGACTAGCGGGTACAATGAGCAGTTCTTC.

The CDR3 region is CASRQDSSYEQYF. The DNA for the CDR3 is TGTGCCAGCCGCCAAGACAGCTCCTACGAGCAGTACTTC. V is TRBV6-5 and J is TRBJ2-7; tentatively, D is TRBD1 (5 bases). V lost 8 bases to trimming and J lost 0 bases, with 11 bases between them. The CDR3 extends over 13 amino acids. Germline CDR1 is MNHEY and CDR2 is SVGAGI.

This clone was counted a few times. The chain carries TRBV7-3 and TRBJ2-5; 8 nucleotides match TRBD2. This CDR3 spans 16 amino acids. Germline assignment: CDR1 SGHTA and CDR2 FQGTGA. J gave up 1 base and V 5 bases, and 9 bases lay outside the gene matches. The CDR3 loop is CASSPLGRGSQETQYF. CDR3 sequence (DNA): TGTGCCAGCAGCCCCCTCGGGAGGGGCAGCCAAGAGACCCAGTACTTC.

This clone showed up just a few times. The chain uses TRBV7-9 and TRBJ1-5; 9 bases line up with TRBD1. V lost 4 bases and J lost 7; bases outside the gene matches: 8. CDR1 and CDR2 (germline): SEHNR, FQNEAQ (reference sequence). The length of the CDR3 is 15 residues. The DNA of the CDR3 is TGTGCCAGCAGCTGGAGGACAGGGGCGAGCCAGCCCCAGCATTTT. This translates into CASSWRTGASQPQHF. The variable domain in full, with the rest retrieved from reference TRBV7-9 and TRBJ1-5, is DTGVSQNPRHKITKRGQNVTFRCDPISEHNRLYWYRQTLGQGPEFLTYFQNEAQLEKSRLLSDRFSAERPKGSFSTLEIQRTEQGDSAMYLCASSWRTGASQPQHFGDGTRLSIL.

This clone was observed once. The chain is built from TRBV7-9 and TRBJ1-2, with 9 positions matching TRBD1. The CDR3 sequence is 14 residues long. Trimming removed 5 bases from V and 8 bases from J; junction bases left unmatched: 9. Germline V gene sequence: CDR1 SEHNR, CDR2 FQNEAQ (reference sequence). The CDR3 spells CASSLLGQGDGYTF. The CDR3 bases are TGTGCCAGCAGCCTTCTGGGACAGGGAGACGGCTACACCTTC.

The chain has TRBV11-2 and TRBJ1-2; 8 bases map to TRBD1. Germline V gene data show CDR1 as SGHAT and CDR2 as FQNNGV. The ends lost 4 bases at V and 2 bases at J; junction bases unmatched: 3. The CDR3 is made up of 14 amino acids. The DNA for the CDR3 is TGTGCCAGCAGCTCCGGGACAGGAAACTATGGCTACACCTTC. Translating gives CASSSGTGNYGYTF.

J is TRBJ1-3 and V is TRBV7-6; D possibly corresponds to TRBD1 (5 bases). The CDR3 loop spans 14 amino acids. Germline-derived CDR1 and CDR2 are SGHVS and FNYEAQ. Trimming cost V 6 bases and J 3 bases, with 12 bases left between them. DNA for the CDR3: TGTGCCAGCAGGGACAAGGGTGGTGGAAACACCATATATTTT. This codes for CASRDKGGGNTIYF.

The CDR3 protein is CASSEVGRGHEQYF. CDR3 coding DNA: TGTGCCAGCAGTGAAGTGGGCAGGGGGCACGAGCAGTACTTC. The rearrangement joins TRBV2 to TRBJ2-7, with 8 positions matching TRBD1. The J segment lost 5 bases and the V segment lost 1 base, leaving 4 bases of the junction unmatched. The CDR3 runs 14 residues. Germline values: CDR1 SNHLY, CDR2 FYNNEI.

V gene TRBV9 combines with J gene TRBJ1-3; no clear D. The germline V gene has CDR1 SGDLS and CDR2 YYNGEE. This CDR3 region has 14 residues. Trimming cost V 0 bases and J 0 bases, with 4 bases left between them. The CDR3 loop reads CASSVGHSGNTIYF. The CDR3 DNA follows: TGTGCCAGCAGCGTAGGGCACTCTGGAAACACCATATATTTT.

The gene calls are TRBV27 and TRBJ1-5; a possible D gene is TRBD1 (5 bases). The germline CDR1 and CDR2 sequences are MNHEY and SMNVEV (reference sequence). With 5 bases removed from V and 0 bases from J, the gap between germline ends came to 17 bases. CDR3 size: 17 residues. The CDR3, as DNA: TGTGCCAGCAGTCTTAAACCCCTGACAGTTAGCAATCAGCCCCAGCATTTT. Its protein is CASSLKPLTVSNQPQHF.

The rearrangement uses TRBV27 and TRBJ2-5; 7 positions match TRBD2. With V trimmed by 5 bases and J by 3 bases, 6 bases remained unmatched. CDR1 and CDR2 (germline): MNHEY, SMNVEV (reference sequence). The CDR3 spans 14 residues. The chain's CDR3 is CASSPLAGEETQYF. DNA of the CDR3: TGTGCCAGCAGTCCCCTCGCGGGGGAAGAGACCCAGTACTTC.

This sequence joins TRBV6-1 and TRBJ1-2; D not certain. The CDR3 length is 13 residues. Germline loops: CDR1 MNHNS, CDR2 SASEGT. Trimming took off 3 bases at V and 2 bases at J, with 7 bases between the two ends. The CDR3 spells CASSESSNYGYTF. CDR3 sequence (DNA): TGTGCCAGCAGTGAGAGTAGCAACTATGGCTACACCTTC.

The rearrangement uses TRBV9 and TRBJ2-2; TRBD2 is a possible D gene (5 bases). There are 17 residues in the CDR3. The V gene lost 5 bases and the J gene lost 3 bases, with 20 bases spanning the gap. From germline, CDR1 is SGDLS and CDR2 YYNGEE. The CDR3 protein is CASRHHSERADTGELFF. CDR3 DNA sequence: TGTGCCAGCAGACATCATTCAGAGAGGGCTGACACCGGGGAGCTGTTTTTT.

As regards this clone: One junction end does not reproduce the germline sequence, and a read error may be involved. The rearrangement uses TRBV7-7 and TRBJ2-2, with 7 bases aligning to TRBD1. The CDR3 covers 15 residues. CDR1 and CDR2 from the germline V gene are SSHAT and FNYEAQ (reference sequence). The CDR3 DNA sequence: TGTGCTAGCAGCCCCGGGACAGCTTACACCGGGGAGCTGTTTTTT. This sequence encodes CASSPGTAYTGELFF.

The rearrangement links TRBV25-1 to TRBJ2-7; TRBD1 is a possible D gene (5 bases). The germline V and J ends were trimmed by 0 bases and 5 bases, with 17 bases remaining between them. CDR1 and CDR2 from the germline V gene are MGHDK and SYGVNS. CDR3 length: 16 amino acids. The CDR3, as DNA: TGTGCCAGCAGTGAATACTTCCAGGGTGGTAGAAACGAGCAGTACTTC. Translating it yields CASSEYFQGGRNEQYF.

The chain recombines TRBV29-1 with TRBJ1-2; 7 nucleotides line up with TRBD1. Germline lookup yields CDR1 SQVTM and CDR2 ANQGSEA. Trimming cost V 4 bases and J 4 bases; bases outside gene matches: 6. This CDR3 has 13 amino acids. CDR3 DNA: TGCAGCGTTGTTGTACAGGGGTTCTATGGCTACACCTTC. This gives the protein CSVVVQGFYGYTF.

The chain combines TRBV19 with TRBJ1-3; D is uncertain. CDR3 length: 13 amino acids. Trimming removed 4 bases at V and 0 bases at J, with 4 bases between. Germline CDR1 reads LNHDA; CDR2 reads SQIVND (reference sequence). The CDR3 here is CASSTGSGNTIYF. For the CDR3, the DNA is TGTGCCAGTAGTACAGGCTCTGGAAACACCATATATTTT.

The DNA for the CDR3 is TGTGCCAGCACCCTAACCTACGAGCAGTACTTC. This encodes CASTLTYEQYF. This rearrangement joins TRBV4-2 to TRBJ2-7; the D is unclear. This CDR3 is built from 11 residues. The ends were cut back, 7 bases at V and 2 bases at J, with 6 bases in the middle. The V gene's germline CDR1 is LGHNA and CDR2 YNFKEQ.

This rearrangement joins TRBV6-1 to TRBJ2-1; D remains unclear. With 10 bases removed from V and 5 bases from J, the gap between germline ends came to 12 bases. CDR3 length equals 12 residues. CDR1 is MNHNS, CDR2 SASEGT, per germline. The CDR3: CATLSPNNEQFF. The CDR3 nucleotides read TGTGCCACTCTAAGCCCTAACAATGAGCAGTTCTTC.

The chain links TRBV7-9 to TRBJ1-2; the match to TRBD1 covers 7 bases. The V and J ends lost 4 bases and 6 bases, in that order; junction bases with no gene match: 2. The CDR3 length is 12 residues. CDR1 and CDR2 from the germline V gene are SEHNR and FQNEAQ (reference sequence). The CDR3 DNA follows: TGTGCCAGCAGCTCCACAGGGGATGGCTACACCTTC. Translated: CASSSTGDGYTF.

The chain uses TRBV7-6 and TRBJ2-5; a weak D match, TRBD2 (6 bases). With 5 bases removed from V and 5 bases from J, the gap between germline ends came to 18 bases. This CDR3 comprises 15 residues. CDR1 is SGHVS, CDR2 FNYEAQ, per germline. The CDR3: CASSPDGGSWETQYF. The CDR3 region has the DNA TGTGCCAGCAGCCCAGATGGGGGGTCGTGGGAGACCCAGTACTTC.

This chain uses TRBV11-1 with TRBJ2-7; tentatively, D is TRBD2 (7 bases). CDR1 is SGHAT and CDR2 is FQDESV in the germline V gene (reference sequence). The CDR3 consists of 15 residues. V gave up 1 base and J gave up 4 bases, with 14 bases separating them. CDR3 DNA: TGTGCCAGCAGCTTAGGGGGCGGGGGCGCATACGAGCAGTACTTC. Residues: CASSLGGGGAYEQYF. The full variable domain, completed using reference TRBV11-1 and TRBJ2-7, is EAEVAQSPRYKITEKSQAVAFWCDPISGHATLYWYRQILGQGPELLVQFQDESVVDDSQLPKDRFSAERLKGVDSTLKIQPAELGDSAMYLCASSLGGGGAYEQYFGPGTRLTVT.

This clone occurred a few times. The rearrangement links TRBV4-1 to TRBJ2-7; TRBD1 agrees at 9 bases. The CDR3 extends over 15 amino acids. Germline trimming cut 4 bases from V and 7 bases from J; bases unmatched to any gene: 11. Germline lookup yields CDR1 MGHRA and CDR2 YSYEKL. In DNA, the CDR3 is TGCGCCAGCAGCCGGCTACAGGGGGCGGCAGGAGAGCAGTACTTC. Translation: CASSRLQGAAGEQYF.